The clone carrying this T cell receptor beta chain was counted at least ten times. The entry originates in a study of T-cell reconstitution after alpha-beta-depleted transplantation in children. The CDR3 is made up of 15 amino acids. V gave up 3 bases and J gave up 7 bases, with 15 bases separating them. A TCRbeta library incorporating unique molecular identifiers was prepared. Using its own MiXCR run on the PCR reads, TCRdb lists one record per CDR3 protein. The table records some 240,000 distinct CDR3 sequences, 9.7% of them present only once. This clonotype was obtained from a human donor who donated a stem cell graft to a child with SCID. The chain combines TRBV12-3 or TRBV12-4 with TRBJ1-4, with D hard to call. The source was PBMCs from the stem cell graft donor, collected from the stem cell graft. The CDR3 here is CASSLLAGAFEKLFF. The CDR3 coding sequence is TGTGCCAGCAGTTTGCTGGCAGGCGCTTTTGAAAAACTGTTTTTT.